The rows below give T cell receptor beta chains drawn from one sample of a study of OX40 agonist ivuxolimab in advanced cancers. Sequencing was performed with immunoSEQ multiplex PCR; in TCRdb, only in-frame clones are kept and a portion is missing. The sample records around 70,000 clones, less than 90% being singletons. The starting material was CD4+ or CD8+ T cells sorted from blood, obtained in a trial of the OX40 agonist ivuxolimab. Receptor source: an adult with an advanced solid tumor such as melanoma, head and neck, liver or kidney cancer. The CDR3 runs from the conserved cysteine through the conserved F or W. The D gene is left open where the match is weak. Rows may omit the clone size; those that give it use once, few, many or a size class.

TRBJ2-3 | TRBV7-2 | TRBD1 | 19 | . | TGTGCCAGCAGCTTATTAAATATTGGGGCAGGGGGCGACACAGATACGCAGTATTTT | CASSLLNIGAGGDTDTQYF
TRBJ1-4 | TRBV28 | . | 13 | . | TGTGCCAGCGGGGGGCATACTGTTGAAAAACTGTTTTTT | CASGGHTVEKLFF
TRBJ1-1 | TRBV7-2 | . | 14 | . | TGTGCCAGCAGTTGGACACAAATGAACACTGAAGCTTTCTTT | CASSWTQMNTEAFF
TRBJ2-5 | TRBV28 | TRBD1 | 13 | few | TGTGCCAGCAGTAGGACAGGGGCTGAGACCCAGTACTTC | CASSRTGAETQYF
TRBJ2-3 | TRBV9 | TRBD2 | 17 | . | TGTGCCAGCAGCTCTCCACGTGGACTAGCGGGGTCAGATACGCAGTATTTT | CASSSPRGLAGSDTQYF
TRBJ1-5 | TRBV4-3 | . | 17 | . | TGCGCCAGCAGCCAAGATGGTAGTCTTAAGGGCAATCAGCCCCAGCATTTT | CASSQDGSLKGNQPQHF
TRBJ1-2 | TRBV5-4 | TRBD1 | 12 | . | TGTGCCAGCAGGGGACAGATGGGTGGCTACACCTTC | CASRGQMGGYTF
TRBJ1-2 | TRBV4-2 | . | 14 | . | TGTGCCAGCAGCCAAGATTACCCAGCTTTAAGCTACACCTTC | CASSQDYPALSYTF
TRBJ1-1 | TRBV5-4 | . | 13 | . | TGTGCCAGCAGCTTAACTCAGGTCACTGAAGCTTTCTTT | CASSLTQVTEAFF
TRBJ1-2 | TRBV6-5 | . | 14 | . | TGTGCCAGCAGTTTCACGCCGACCGGGACAGGCTACACCTTC | CASSFTPTGTGYTF
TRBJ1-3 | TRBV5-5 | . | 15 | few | TGTGCCAGCAGCTTGGAAGGGGCCGCTGGAAACACCATATATTTT | CASSLEGAAGNTIYF
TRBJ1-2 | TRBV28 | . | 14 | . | TGTGCCAGCAGGCACAGTGCGGGATTCTATGGCTACACCTTC | CASRHSAGFYGYTF
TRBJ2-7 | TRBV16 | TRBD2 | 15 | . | TGTGCCAGCAGCCAATCGGGGAGGGAGCAGCACGAGCAGTACTTC | CASSQSGREQHEQYF
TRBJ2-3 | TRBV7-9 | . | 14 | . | TGTGCCAGCAGCTTCTCCGGTGGCACAGATACGCAGTATTTT | CASSFSGGTDTQYF
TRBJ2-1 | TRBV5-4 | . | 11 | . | TGTGCCAGCAGCGGACGTACAGAGCAGTTCTTC | CASSGRTEQFF
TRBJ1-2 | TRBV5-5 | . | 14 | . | TGTGCCAGCAGCTTGGAATGGGCGAAGCATGGCTACACCTTC | CASSLEWAKHGYTF
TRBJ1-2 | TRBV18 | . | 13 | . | TGTGCCAGCTCACCCGGGGTGAACTATGGCTACACCTTC | CASSPGVNYGYTF
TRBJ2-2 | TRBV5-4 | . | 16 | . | TGTGCCAGCAGCTTTCGGAGGGTCTGGGCGACCGGGGAGCTGTTTTTT | CASSFRRVWATGELFF
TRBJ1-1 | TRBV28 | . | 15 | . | TGTGCCAGCAGTCCACCGGGACGGGGAGGCACTGAAGCTTTCTTT | CASSPPGRGGTEAFF
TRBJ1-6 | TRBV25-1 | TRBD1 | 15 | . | TGTGCCAGCCACCCGCAGGGGACAGTCTATTCACCCCTCCACTTT | CASHPQGTVYSPLHF
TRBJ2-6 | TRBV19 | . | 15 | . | TGTGCCAGTAGTATAAGTGGGCCTGGGGCCAACGTCCTGACTTTC | CASSISGPGANVLTF
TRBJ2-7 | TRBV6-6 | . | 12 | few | TGTGCCAGCAGTCCAGGGAACTACGAGCAGTACTTC | CASSPGNYEQYF
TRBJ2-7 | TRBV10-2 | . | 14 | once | TGCGCCAGCAAGGTCGGCGGAAGCTCCTACGAGCAGTACTTC | CASKVGGSSYEQYF
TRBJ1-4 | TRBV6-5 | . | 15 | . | TGTGCCAGCAGCGCCGCGTACTGGGTCCGTGAAAAACTGTTTTTT | CASSAAYWVREKLFF
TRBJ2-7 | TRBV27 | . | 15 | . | TGTGCCAGCAGTTTAACGGGACTTAGTGCCTACGAGCAGTACTTC | CASSLTGLSAYEQYF
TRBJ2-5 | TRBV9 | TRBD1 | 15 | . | TGTGCCAGCAGCCCTCGGGACAGGGGAGTAGAGACCCAGTACTTC | CASSPRDRGVETQYF
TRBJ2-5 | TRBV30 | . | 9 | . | TGTGCCTGGATAGTGATCCAGTACTTC | CAWIVIQYF
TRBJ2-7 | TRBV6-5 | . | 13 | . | TGTGCCACCCACGAGGGCAACTCCTACGAGCAGTACTTC | CATHEGNSYEQYF
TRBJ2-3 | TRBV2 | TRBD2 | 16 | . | TGTGCCAGCAGGACGAGGACTAGCGGAGGCACAGATACGCAGTATTTT | CASRTRTSGGTDTQYF
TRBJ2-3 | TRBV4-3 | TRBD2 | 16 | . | TGCGCCAGCAGCCAAGATCCGGGGGGGGCCTATAATACGCAGTATTTT | CASSQDPGGAYNTQYF
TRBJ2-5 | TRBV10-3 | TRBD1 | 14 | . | TGTGCCATCAGCCGGGGACAGTCGGTGGAGACCCAGTACTTC | CAISRGQSVETQYF
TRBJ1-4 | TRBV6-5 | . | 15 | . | TGTGCCAGCAGTAGAGACAGTGCAACTAATGAAAAACTGTTTTTT | CASSRDSATNEKLFF
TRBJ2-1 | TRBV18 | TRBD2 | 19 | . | TGTGCCAGCTCTGCGGTGGGACTAGCGGGAGGCGGGCCCTACAATGAGCAGTTCTTC | CASSAVGLAGGGPYNEQFF
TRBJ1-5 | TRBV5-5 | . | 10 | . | TGTGCCCCCGGGAATCAGCCCCAGCATTTT | CAPGNQPQHF
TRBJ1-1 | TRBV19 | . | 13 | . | TGTGCCAGTAGTATAGTCCGGGGGGGTGAAGCTTTCTTT | CASSIVRGGEAFF
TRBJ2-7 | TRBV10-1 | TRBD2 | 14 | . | TGCGCCAGCAGCGCCGGACTAGCGGGAGGCGAGCAGTACTTC | CASSAGLAGGEQYF
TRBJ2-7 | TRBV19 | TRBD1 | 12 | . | TGTGCCAGTCGGACAGGGGGGTACGAGCAGTACTTC | CASRTGGYEQYF
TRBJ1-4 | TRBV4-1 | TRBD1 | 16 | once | TGCGCCAGCAGCCCAAGACAGGGCGGGACTAATGAAAAACTGTTTTTT | CASSPRQGGTNEKLFF
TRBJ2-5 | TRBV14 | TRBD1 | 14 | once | TGTGCCAGCAGAGGGACAGGATCACAAGAGACCCAGTACTTC | CASRGTGSQETQYF
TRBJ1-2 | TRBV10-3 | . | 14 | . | TGTGCCATCAGTGAGTCGGGACCCTGGGGTGGCTACACCTTC | CAISESGPWGGYTF
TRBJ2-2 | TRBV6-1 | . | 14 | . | TGTGCCAGTCGACAGGGAGGTAGCACCGGGGAGCTGTTTTTT | CASRQGGSTGELFF
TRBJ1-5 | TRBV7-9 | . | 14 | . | TGTGCCAGCAGCTTAGAAGGTAGCGGCCAGCCCCAGCATTTT | CASSLEGSGQPQHF
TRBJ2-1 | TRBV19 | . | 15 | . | TGTGCCAGTAGTAAGGGGTGGACTCCTAACAATGAGCAGTTCTTC | CASSKGWTPNNEQFF
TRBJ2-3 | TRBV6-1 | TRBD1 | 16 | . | TGTGCCAGCAGTGAAGCGGTAAGGGGGCGGTCAGATACGCAGTATTTT | CASSEAVRGRSDTQYF
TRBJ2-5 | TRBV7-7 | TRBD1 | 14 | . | TGTGCCAGCAGCTTAGGGCAGGGGGCGAAGACCCAGTACTTC | CASSLGQGAKTQYF
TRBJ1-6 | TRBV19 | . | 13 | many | TGTGCCAGTAGTGGCCGGGGGAATTCACCCCTCCACTTT | CASSGRGNSPLHF
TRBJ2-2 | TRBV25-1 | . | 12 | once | TGTGCCAGCACCGAAAACACCGGGGAGCTGTTTTTT | CASTENTGELFF
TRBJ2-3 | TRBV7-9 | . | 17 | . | TGTGCCAGCAGCTTAGGGTCTAGGGGAGAGCGCACAGATACGCAGTATTTT | CASSLGSRGERTDTQYF